The next 17 T cell receptor beta chains were all read from a single sample in a study of CD4+ T cells in melanoma. This table comes from immunoSEQ multiplex PCR, and its TCRdb copy is limited to in-frame clones, with some not included. The sample has 150 to 200 clones, roughly two thirds seen once. The source material was cells sorted by PD-1 expression. The receptors here all came from a human donor with melanoma.

The chain recombines TRBV30 with TRBJ2-3; tentative D call: TRBD2 (7 bases). CDR1 GTSNPN and CDR2 SVGIG come from the germline V gene (reference sequence). CDR3 length: 14 residues. With 2 bases removed from V and 2 bases from J, the gap between germline ends came to 11 bases. The CDR3 reads CAWSRGGNTDTQYF. In DNA, the CDR3 is TGTGCCTGGAGTAGGGGGGGGAACACAGATACGCAGTATTTT. Filled out from reference TRBV30 and TRBJ2-3, the complete variable domain reads SQTIHQWPATLVQPVGSPLSLECTVEGTSNPNLYWYRQAAGRGLQLLFYSVGIGQISSEVPQNLSASRPQDRQFILSSKKLLLSDSGFYLCAWSRGGNTDTQYFGPGTRLTVL.

V usage is TRBV6-5 and J usage is TRBJ1-5, with D possibly being TRBD1 (5 bases). V lost 0 bases to trimming and J lost 3 bases, with 6 bases between them. Germline V gives CDR1 MNHEY, CDR2 SVGAGI. The CDR3 loop spans 14 amino acids. In DNA, the CDR3 is TGTGCCAGCAGTTACTCGGGGCCCAATCAGCCCCAGCATTTT. It specifies CASSYSGPNQPQHF.

This clone is judged hyperexpanded (1% or more). The V call is TRBV30, the J call TRBJ1-2, with TRBD1 identical over 7 bases. J lost 0 bases, V lost 7 bases, and 11 bases had no gene match. The CDR3 runs to 15 residues. Germline assignment: CDR1 GTSNPN and CDR2 SVGIG (reference sequence). CDR3 loop: CAFLKIRGTNYGYTF. Written as DNA, the CDR3 is TGTGCCTTCTTAAAAATCAGGGGGACTAACTATGGCTACACCTTC.

V gene TRBV10-1 combines with J gene TRBJ2-7, with D perhaps given as TRBD1 or TRBD2 (5 bases each). The CDR3 contains 17 residues. From germline, CDR1 is WNHNN and CDR2 SYGVQD (reference sequence). V gave up 0 bases and J gave up 2 bases, with 17 bases separating them. The CDR3 protein is CASSESTRGSNPYEQYF. Written as DNA, the CDR3 is TGCGCCAGCAGTGAGTCGACTCGGGGCAGTAATCCCTACGAGCAGTACTTC.

The gene calls are TRBV5-1 and TRBJ2-1, with unresolved D. V was clipped by 4 bases and J by 6 bases, with 11 bases between them. The CDR3 runs 13 residues. CDR1 SGHRS and CDR2 YFSETQ come from the germline V gene. The CDR3 sequence: CASSLPVGNEQFF. DNA for the CDR3: TGCGCCAGCAGCCTACCGGTCGGCAATGAGCAGTTCTTC. The full variable domain, with the rest looked up from reference TRBV5-1 and TRBJ2-1, is KAGVTQTPRYLIKTRGQQVTLSCSPISGHRSVSWYQQTPGQGLQFLFEYFSETQRNKGNFPGRFSGRQFSNSRSEMNVSTLELGDSALYLCASSLPVGNEQFFGPGTRLTVL.

This rearrangement joins TRBV5-1 to TRBJ1-6; D call uncertain. CDR3 length: 15 residues. Germline assignment: CDR1 SGHRS and CDR2 YFSETQ. Trimming cost V 4 bases and J 4 bases, with 12 bases left between them. Here the CDR3 reads CASSLLDGYNSPLHF. CDR3 nucleotides: TGCGCCAGCAGCCTACTGGACGGTTATAATTCACCCCTCCACTTT.

The chain has TRBV7-7 and TRBJ2-7, with TRBD1 matching 10 bases. Germline V CDR1 and CDR2: SSHAT, FNYEAQ (reference sequence). This CDR3 spans 15 amino acids. The V segment lost 1 base and the J segment 5 bases; nucleotides outside the gene matches: 5. The CDR3 sequence: CASSLDRDRGNEQYF. The CDR3 coding sequence is TGTGCCAGCAGCTTAGACAGGGACAGGGGTAACGAGCAGTACTTC.

The rearrangement joins TRBV28 to TRBJ2-1; a weak D match, TRBD1 (5 bases). Trimming shortened V by 3 bases and J by 2 bases, and 14 bases separated the two germline ends. Germline-derived CDR1 and CDR2 are MDHEN and SYDVKM. The length of the CDR3 is 16 residues. The CDR3 region has the DNA TGTGCCAGCAGTTTGTTAGGGGTCGAAACCTACAATGAGCAGTTCTTC. This sequence encodes CASSLLGVETYNEQFF.

The chain recombines TRBV9 with TRBJ2-1, with D possibly called TRBD1 or TRBD2 (5 bases each). Germline CDR1 and CDR2: SGDLS and YYNGEE. Trimming left V 4 bases short and J 7 bases short, with 15 bases between. The CDR3 length is 14 residues. CDR3 sequence reads: CASSPAGGWNEQFF. The DNA of the CDR3 is TGTGCCAGCAGCCCCGCTGGGGGTTGGAATGAGCAGTTCTTC.

The chain recombines TRBV7-9 with TRBJ2-3; 7 bases align to TRBD1. This CDR3 has 13 amino acids. Germline CDR1 reads SEHNR; CDR2 reads FQNEAQ (reference sequence). V trimming: 3 bases; J trimming: 5 bases; junction bases outside the gene matches: 2. The CDR3 region has the DNA TGTGCCAGCAGCTTTTCAGGGGGAGATACGCAGTATTTT. It translates to CASSFSGGDTQYF.

The chain is built from TRBV4-3 and TRBJ2-2, with D unclear. CDR1 is LGHNA, CDR2 YSLEER, per germline. Trimming removed 8 bases from V and 1 base from J, with 8 bases in between. CDR3 size: 13 residues. CDR3 sequence (DNA): TGCGCCAGCGCGAACCGGAACACCGGGGAGCTGTTTTTT. Its translation: CASANRNTGELFF.

The chain is built from TRBV19 and TRBJ2-7; TRBD2 is a possible D gene (5 bases). With 5 bases removed from V and 6 bases from J, the gap between germline ends came to 14 bases. The CDR3 is 13 residues long. The germline V gene encodes CDR1 LNHDA and CDR2 SQIVND (reference sequence). The CDR3 spells CASSPETRGEQYF. CDR3 coding DNA: TGTGCCAGTAGTCCCGAGACCCGGGGCGAGCAGTACTTC. Full variable domain (outside the CDR3, taken from reference TRBV19 and TRBJ2-7): DGGITQSPKYLFRKEGQNVTLSCEQNLNHDAMYWYRQDPGQGLRLIYYSQIVNDFQKGDIAEGYSVSREKKESFPLTVTSAQKNPTAFYLCASSPETRGEQYFGPGTRLTVT.

The chain is built from TRBV7-8 and TRBJ1-5, with 7 bases fitting TRBD1. The CDR3 covers 16 residues. V trimming: 2 bases; J trimming: 5 bases; junction bases outside the gene matches: 9. The germline V gene encodes CDR1 SGHVS and CDR2 FQNEAQ. This chain's CDR3 is CASSLTRGAKDQPQHF. The CDR3 nucleotides read TGTGCCAGCAGCTTAACCAGGGGGGCCAAGGATCAGCCCCAGCATTTT. Drawing the rest from reference TRBV7-8 and TRBJ1-5, the complete variable domain is GAGVSQSPRYKVAKRGQDVALRCDPISGHVSLFWYQQALGQGPEFLTYFQNEAQLDKSGLPSDRFFAERPEGSVSTLKIQRTQQEDSAVYLCASSLTRGAKDQPQHFGDGTRLSIL.

The sample holds a few counts of this clone. V and J are TRBV7-2 and TRBJ2-2; 7 bases line up with TRBD2. CDR3 size: 15 residues. Unmatched junction bases numbered 7, after V lost 5 bases and J lost 4 bases. Germline CDR1 and CDR2: SGHTA and FQGNSA. The CDR3 sequence: CASSPGGAGTGELFF. CDR3 sequence (DNA): TGTGCCAGCAGCCCGGGAGGAGCGGGCACCGGGGAGCTGTTTTTT.

This rearrangement joins TRBV5-8 to TRBJ2-5, with TRBD1 identical over 9 bases. The DNA end favors TRBJ2-7, so the J call may be wrong. This CDR3 has 17 residues. Germline V CDR1 and CDR2: SGHTS, YDEGEE. As DNA, the CDR3 is TGTGCCAGCAGTCTGGGGACGCCGGGACAGGGTCACTACGAGCAGTACTTC. Amino acid sequence: CASSLGTPGQGHYEQYF.

The chain recombines TRBV7-3 with TRBJ1-6; D not resolved. Germline values: CDR1 SGHTA, CDR2 FQGTGA. V shed 2 bases and J shed 10 bases, with 12 bases lying between them. This CDR3 contains 14 residues. The CDR3 coding sequence is TGTGCCAGCAGCTTAGGGGTCGACGGGTCACCCCTCCACTTT. It specifies CASSLGVDGSPLHF.

This clone qualifies as hyperexpanded (1% or more). The V and J genes are TRBV28 and TRBJ1-5, with TRBD1 matching over 8 bases. The CDR3 is made up of 17 amino acids. Germline-derived CDR1 and CDR2 are MDHEN and SYDVKM. J lost 9 bases, V lost 6 bases, and 19 bases had no gene match. CDR3 region: CASSSPSLSGGNGPQHF. The CDR3 DNA follows: TGTGCCAGCAGCTCACCTTCCCTTTCAGGGGGCAATGGGCCCCAGCATTTT.